This TCR beta chain was sequenced in a study of cytomegalovirus exposure and HLA in healthy donors. About this clone: The antigen is undetermined.

Losses at the gene ends were 5 bases for V and 3 bases for J; bases not matched to a gene: 18. The CDR3 contains 19 residues. CDR1 and CDR2 (germline): LGHNT, FRNRAP. Points from the study as a whole: The study found most TCR sequences rare, yet found some public TCRs in many donors.

Sequenced by immunoSEQ multiplex PCR; TCRdb stores in-frame clones only, minus some. The top ten hold approximately 1.5% of the sample, which has around 130,000 clones, 88% seen once. Material: PBMCs. This clonotype was obtained from a man aged 30-40 years in good health and CMV-seronegative. V and J are TRBV12-5 and TRBJ2-7, with 11 bases that match TRBD2. CDR3 coding DNA: TGTGCTAGTGGTCCACCCCTTCCGGGACTAGCGGACTTGGGCTACGAGCAGTACTTC. Amino acid sequence: CASGPPLPGLADLGYEQYF. Supplemented by reference TRBV12-5 and TRBJ2-7, the full variable domain reads DARVTQTPRHKVTEMGQEVTMRCQPILGHNTVFWYRQTMMQGLELLAYFRNRAPLDDSGMPKDRFSAEMPDATLATLKIQPSEPRDSAVYFCASGPPLPGLADLGYEQYFGPGTRLTVT.